These 12 T cell receptor beta chains originate from one sample sequenced in a study of blood T cell repertoires in COVID-19 (dated by TCRdb to about 2020). Library preparation was by the immunoSEQ multiplex PCR assay. The source is immuneACCESS, and TCRdb retained only in-frame sequences with V and J called. Part of the clones is not carried over; for the studies checked, unresolved V genes explain less than half of this, and the remainder is unexplained. The sample data list roughly 200,000 clones, and approximately 86% of these were observed just once. The ten largest clonotypes hold around 4.5% of the sample. The sample was PBMCs or T cells enriched from blood (not recorded which). These receptor sequences come from a young woman who had been exposed to COVID-19.

The V and J genes are TRBV15 and TRBJ1-1; D gene ambiguous. Germline CDR1 and CDR2: LNHNV and YYDKDF (reference sequence). This CDR3 region has 11 residues. Trimming cost V 8 bases and J 7 bases, with 11 bases left between them. CDR3 in amino acids: CATGTNGEAFF. The DNA for the CDR3 is TGTGCCACCGGTACTAACGGTGAAGCTTTCTTT.

This clone appeared once. V is TRBV5-1 and J is TRBJ1-2; D perhaps matches TRBD1 (5 bases). Trimming pared 0 bases from V and 0 bases from J, leaving 9 bases between. The CDR3 is 15 amino acids. Looked up from germline, CDR1 is SGHRS and CDR2 is YFSETQ. CDR3 bases: TGCGCCAGCAGCTTGGTGGCAGGGCCTAACTATGGCTACACCTTC. Its protein product is CASSLVAGPNYGYTF.

The genes are TRBV2 and TRBJ1-1; TRBD1 is a possible D gene (6 bases). The germline gives CDR1 SNHLY, CDR2 FYNNEI. The V and J ends lost 2 bases and 4 bases respectively, with 8 bases between them. This CDR3 spans 13 amino acids. CDR3 residues: CASSESGVTEAFF. CDR3 nucleotide sequence: TGTGCCAGCAGTGAATCAGGGGTCACTGAAGCTTTCTTT.

This sequence joins TRBV27 and TRBJ1-2; 11 nucleotides line up with TRBD1. V gave up 2 bases and J gave up 3 bases; unmatched junction bases: 14. The germline CDR1 and CDR2 sequences are MNHEY and SMNVEV (reference sequence). The CDR3 extends over 19 amino acids. CDR3 amino acids: CASSLIAGQGASHHYGYTF. CDR3 sequence (DNA): TGTGCCAGCAGTTTAATCGCCGGACAGGGGGCTTCGCATCACTATGGCTACACCTTC.

Here the CDR3 DNA reads TGTGCCAGCAGTGGACAGGGGGCCGAGTATGGCTACACCTTC. Translating gives CASSGQGAEYGYTF. The rearrangement uses TRBV2 and TRBJ1-2; 10 positions match TRBD1. Germline V gene sequence: CDR1 SNHLY, CDR2 FYNNEI. Germline trimming cut 4 bases from V and 5 bases from J; bases unmatched to any gene: 4. CDR3 length: 14 amino acids. Full variable domain (outside the CDR3, taken from reference TRBV2 and TRBJ1-2): EPEVTQTPSHQVTQMGQEVILRCVPISNHLYFYWYRQILGQKVEFLVSFYNNEISEKSEIFDDQFSVERPDGSNFTLKIRSTKLEDSAMYFCASSGQGAEYGYTFGSGTRLTVV.

This clone was observed a single time. V is TRBV27 and J is TRBJ1-2, with TRBD1 matching 8 bases. V lost 8 bases to trimming and J lost 3 bases; unmatched junction nucleotides: 5. From germline, CDR1 is MNHEY and CDR2 SMNVEV (reference sequence). CDR3 length equals 13 residues. CDR3 in amino acids: CASAGGPYYGYTF. The CDR3 DNA reads TGTGCCAGCGCAGGGGGCCCTTACTATGGCTACACCTTC.

The CDR3 loop reads CASSVTGAGIYEQYF. The CDR3 region has the DNA TGTGCCAGCAGCGTGACAGGGGCGGGGATCTACGAGCAGTACTTC. This chain joins TRBV5-6 and TRBJ2-7; 8 nucleotides line up with TRBD1. Germline V CDR1 and CDR2: SGHDT, YYEEEE. Trimming took 4 bases from V and 3 from J; bases not matched to a gene: 9. This CDR3 region has 15 residues.

This chain joins TRBV9 and TRBJ1-1; perhaps TRBD1 as D (6 bases). With 4 bases removed from V and 0 bases from J, the gap between germline ends came to 16 bases. The germline V gene has CDR1 SGDLS and CDR2 YYNGEE. The CDR3 spans 16 residues. The CDR3 sequence: CASSSPRGSVNTEAFF. In DNA form, the CDR3 reads TGTGCCAGCAGCTCACCCAGGGGCTCGGTGAACACTGAAGCTTTCTTT.

The chain is built from TRBV27 and TRBJ2-3; D is uncertain. The germline V and J ends were trimmed by 6 bases and 1 base, with 8 bases remaining between them. CDR3 size: 13 residues. Germline loops: CDR1 MNHEY, CDR2 SMNVEV (reference sequence). Here the CDR3 reads CASRGTGTDTQYF. DNA for the CDR3: TGTGCCAGCAGGGGCACGGGCACAGATACGCAGTATTTT.

CDR3 in amino acids: CAWSQGGAFGNTIYF. The CDR3 DNA reads as TGTGCCTGGAGCCAAGGGGGGGCGTTTGGAAACACCATATATTTT. This sequence joins TRBV30 and TRBJ1-3, with a weak D call TRBD1 (6 bases). The CDR3 has 15 residues. With 3 bases removed from V and 3 bases from J, the gap between germline ends came to 15 bases. The germline V gene has CDR1 GTSNPN and CDR2 SVGIG (reference sequence).

The gene calls are TRBV19 and TRBJ2-4, with 8 bases matching TRBD1. This CDR3 has 18 residues. The germline gives CDR1 LNHDA, CDR2 SQIVND (reference sequence). V trimming: 2 bases; J trimming: 0 bases; junction bases outside the gene matches: 9. The CDR3 sequence: CASSILDRGNLAKNIQYF. As DNA, the CDR3 is TGTGCCAGTAGTATACTCGACAGGGGAAATTTAGCCAAAAACATTCAGTACTTC.

This chain links TRBV18 with TRBJ1-6; D not resolved. The germline V gene has CDR1 KGHSH and CDR2 LQKENI. The CDR3 loop spans 15 amino acids. V lost 2 bases and J 5 bases, leaving 10 bases between the germline ends. The CDR3 here is CASSPNEADNSPLHF. For the CDR3, the DNA is TGTGCCAGCTCACCAAACGAGGCTGATAATTCACCCCTCCACTTT.